The entry below describes one T cell receptor beta chain. TCRdb re-analysed the 5' RACE reads in MiXCR, keeping a single row per CDR3 protein. The repertoire consists of 20,000 to 25,000 distinct CDR3 sequences, with over 5.5% occurring once and the leading ten covering approximately 35%. Regarding time point: sample taken at primary tumor resection. The data originate from a study of spatial heterogeneity in lung cancer. In the study overall: A consistent excess of beta-chain over alpha-chain sequences was detected. Averaged across combinations, each unique TCR and UMI pairing appeared more than ten times in raw reads, which were uncorrected.

This CDR3 is 11 amino acids long. The V gene lost 7 bases and the J gene lost 6 bases, with 9 bases spanning the gap. Looked up from germline, CDR1 is SNHLY and CDR2 is FYNNEI. The sequenced sample was PBMCs, obtained at surgery. The chain joins TRBV2 to TRBJ1-1; D ambiguous. The receptor was derived from a male donor with early-stage non-small cell lung cancer. The CDR3 DNA reads TGTGCCAGCAAAGATGGGGCTGAAGCTTTCTTT. It specifies CASKDGAEAFF.